The 21 T cell receptor beta chains presented below share a single source sample, sequenced in a study of cytomegalovirus exposure and HLA in healthy donors. Primers: 60 Vbeta forward and 13 Jbeta reverse. Profiling relied on immunoSEQ multiplex PCR, and the TCRdb table lists in-frame clones only, not all of them. The table records around 65,000 clones, approximately 67% of them present only once. The sequencing sample was made of PBMCs. These receptors were obtained from a man between 25 and 39 years old in good health and CMV-seronegative.

This sequence joins TRBV18 and TRBJ2-1; TRBD1 agrees at 9 bases. The CDR3 spans 16 residues. Trimming removed 3 bases from V and 6 bases from J; junction bases left unmatched: 9. Looked up from germline, CDR1 is KGHSH and CDR2 is LQKENI. CDR3 residues: CASSPGQGIVGNEQFF. CDR3 sequence (DNA): TGTGCCAGCTCACCGGGACAGGGAATAGTCGGCAATGAGCAGTTCTTC.

This clone has only a few counts. J is TRBJ1-2 and V is TRBV2; no definite D call. CDR1 and CDR2 from the germline V gene are SNHLY and FYNNEI. This CDR3 is 13 amino acids long. V was cut by 1 base and J by 0 bases, with 3 bases left in between. The CDR3 here is CASSEGANYGYTF. The CDR3 DNA sequence: TGTGCCAGCAGTGAAGGAGCTAACTATGGCTACACCTTC.

This clone was seen a handful of times. The gene calls are TRBV9 and TRBJ2-2; 7 bases align to TRBD1. CDR1 and CDR2 (germline): SGDLS, YYNGEE. The CDR3 contains 15 residues. J was trimmed by 5 bases and V by 4 bases; bases with no gene match: 8. CDR3 DNA: TGTGCCAGCAGCATACAGGGGAGAAATACCGGGGAGCTGTTTTTT. Its protein is CASSIQGRNTGELFF.

This clone was seen a handful of times. The same CDR3 arises from other DNA sequences in this sample as well. The chain links TRBV9 to TRBJ1-1; the D gene is possibly TRBD1 (6 bases). V dropped 3 bases and J dropped 7 bases, with 19 bases sitting between them. Germline V gene lookup returns CDR1 SGDLS and CDR2 YYNGEE. The CDR3 runs 15 residues. The CDR3 protein is CASSERQVGGGEAFF. DNA of the CDR3: TGTGCCAGCAGCGAGAGACAGGTTGGTGGCGGTGAAGCTTTCTTT.

The V call is TRBV14, the J call TRBJ2-1; 13 bases are shared with TRBD2. Trimming cost V 5 bases and J 3 bases; bases outside gene matches: 1. The CDR3 consists of 15 residues. Germline V gives CDR1 SGHDN, CDR2 FVKESK. This chain's CDR3 is CASSWTSGGYNEQFF. The CDR3 DNA reads as TGTGCCAGCAGCTGGACTAGCGGGGGCTACAATGAGCAGTTCTTC.

This clone showed up just once. The chain is built from TRBV29-1 and TRBJ2-1, with 11 bases identical to TRBD1. Germline V lookup: CDR1 SQVTM, CDR2 ANQGSEA. The CDR3 has 13 residues. V was clipped by 7 bases and J by 15 bases; unmatched bases: 14. The CDR3 protein is CSARTGGRSLAFF. The CDR3 DNA is TGCAGCGCTAGGACAGGGGGCCGTAGTCTGGCGTTCTTC.

The chain has TRBV4-1 and TRBJ2-1; 10 positions agree with TRBD2. The germline CDR1 and CDR2 sequences are MGHRA and YSYEKL. After removal of 1 base from V and 7 bases from J, the junction contained 7 bases not matched to a gene. This CDR3 spans 16 amino acids. CDR3 nucleotides: TGCGCCAGCAGCCAAGGAGCGGGGGGGCCCTCGAATGAGCAGTTCTTC. It is translated as CASSQGAGGPSNEQFF.

The chain employs TRBV19 and TRBJ2-1, with 8 bases aligning to TRBD2. The CDR3 totals 14 residues. The V gene end was trimmed by 8 bases and the J gene end by 4 bases; junction bases not matched to a gene: 7. Per germline, CDR1 LNHDA and CDR2 SQIVND (reference sequence). DNA for the CDR3: TGTGCCAGTGGCGACGGGGGGGCATACAATGAGCAGTTCTTC. This translates into CASGDGGAYNEQFF.

This chain joins TRBV28 and TRBJ1-2, with a tentative D call TRBD1 (6 bases). Germline values: CDR1 MDHEN, CDR2 SYDVKM. The CDR3 runs 13 residues. Trimming shortened V by 1 base and J by 10 bases, and 13 bases separated the two germline ends. The CDR3 DNA sequence: TGTGCCAGCAGTTTATATTCCCACAGGGTCTACACCTTC. This gives the protein CASSLYSHRVYTF.

In this sample, this clone turned up a few times. The rearrangement uses TRBV4-2 and TRBJ2-5; tentative D call: TRBD2 (6 bases). The V gene lost 0 bases and the J gene lost 1 base, with 9 bases spanning the gap. The CDR3 is made up of 15 amino acids. Germline V gives CDR1 LGHNA, CDR2 YNFKEQ. The CDR3 protein is CASSQDRGTQETQYF. The CDR3 DNA reads as TGTGCCAGCAGCCAAGATCGGGGGACCCAAGAGACCCAGTACTTC.

The chain couples TRBV4-1 to TRBJ2-2; 11 bases map to TRBD2. CDR3 length: 15 residues. CDR1 MGHRA and CDR2 YSYEKL come from the germline V gene. V lost 3 bases to trimming and J lost 5 bases; unmatched junction nucleotides: 2. The CDR3 DNA reads TGCGCCAGCAGCCAGCTAGCGGGGGGAACCGGGGAGCTGTTTTTT. The encoded protein is CASSQLAGGTGELFF.

CDR3 DNA: TGTGCCCTTAACGAGGGCACCGGGGAGCTGTTTTTT. Its protein is CALNEGTGELFF. The chain couples TRBV30 to TRBJ2-2; possibly TRBD2 for D (5 bases). The germline CDR1 and CDR2 sequences are GTSNPN and SVGIG (reference sequence). The length of the CDR3 is 12 residues. The V and J ends lost 8 bases and 4 bases respectively, with 11 bases between them.

This sequence joins TRBV6-1 and TRBJ2-7, with TRBD1 matching 7 bases. V dropped 9 bases and J dropped 3; count of bases not matched to a gene: 8. CDR3 size: 13 residues. Per the germline V gene, CDR1 is MNHNS and CDR2 is SASEGT. CDR3 region: CASLRAGGYEQYF. DNA for the CDR3: TGTGCCAGTCTGAGGGCAGGGGGCTACGAGCAGTACTTC.

Remarks on this clone: Germline is not matched at one junction end, which may reflect a read error. The chain recombines TRBV6-1 with TRBJ1-2; 7 bases agree with TRBD1. Germline V gives CDR1 MNHNS, CDR2 SASEGT. CDR3 length: 13 residues. The CDR3 DNA reads TGTGCCAGCAGTGTGGACAGGTGGGATGGCTGCACCTTC. It codes for CASSVDRWDGCTF.

The sample holds a few counts of this clone. In DNA, the CDR3 is TGCGCCAGCAGCCCGCGGGGGGGAGAGGGCTACACCTTC. This codes for CASSPRGGEGYTF. The genes are TRBV5-1 and TRBJ1-2; perhaps TRBD1 as D (5 bases). Per germline, CDR1 SGHRS and CDR2 YFSETQ. The CDR3 is made up of 13 amino acids. V lost 4 bases to trimming and J lost 8 bases, with 15 bases between them.

J is TRBJ1-2 and V is TRBV29-1, with a tentative D call TRBD1 (6 bases). The CDR3 has 14 residues. The V and J ends lost 4 bases and 4 bases respectively, with 16 bases between them. From germline, CDR1 is SQVTM and CDR2 ANQGSEA. CDR3 in amino acids: CSVADLWDTYGYTF. The CDR3 nucleotides are TGCAGCGTTGCGGATTTGTGGGACACCTATGGCTACACCTTC.

This clone has only one observation. The chain employs TRBV11-2 and TRBJ2-7; 8 bases map to TRBD2. The J segment lost 6 bases and the V segment lost 5 bases, leaving 9 bases of the junction unmatched. The CDR3 has 14 amino acids. The germline V gene encodes CDR1 SGHAT and CDR2 FQNNGV. The CDR3 here is CASSQGTRTGEQYF. The CDR3 nucleotides are TGTGCCAGCAGCCAGGGGACTAGGACTGGCGAGCAGTACTTC.

V usage is TRBV29-1 and J usage is TRBJ2-5; the D gene is possibly TRBD2 (5 bases). The ends were cut back, 5 bases at V and 4 bases at J, with 8 bases in the middle. CDR3 size: 11 residues. Germline CDR1 SQVTM, CDR2 ANQGSEA. The CDR3 DNA follows: TGCAGCGTTTATGGAGGAGAGACCCAGTACTTC. This translates into CSVYGGETQYF.

In this sample, this clone turned up once. The chain carries TRBV6-5 and TRBJ1-5, with 7 bases lining up with TRBD1. The CDR3 runs 16 residues. Germline CDR1 reads MNHEY; CDR2 reads SVGAGI. V gave up 0 bases and J gave up 7 bases; unmatched junction bases: 9. CDR3 protein: CASSYSRGGLGQPQHF. CDR3 coding DNA: TGTGCCAGCAGTTACTCGAGAGGGGGCTTGGGACAGCCCCAGCATTTT.

The chain couples TRBV5-1 to TRBJ2-3; 8 nucleotides align to TRBD1. Germline CDR1 is SGHRS and CDR2 is YFSETQ. CDR3 length equals 17 residues. V dropped 4 bases and J dropped 2; count of bases not matched to a gene: 12. The CDR3 DNA sequence: TGCGCCAGCAGCGCGACAGGGGCGCGGCTGGCCACAGATACGCAGTATTTT. The encoded protein is CASSATGARLATDTQYF. The full variable domain, its missing parts supplied by reference TRBV5-1 and TRBJ2-3, is KAGVTQTPRYLIKTRGQQVTLSCSPISGHRSVSWYQQTPGQGLQFLFEYFSETQRNKGNFPGRFSGRQFSNSRSEMNVSTLELGDSALYLCASSATGARLATDTQYFGPGTRLTVL.

The CDR3 DNA reads TGTGCCTGTACAGGGAGAACTAATGAAAAACTGTTTTTT. It yields the protein CACTGRTNEKLFF. The chain uses TRBV30 and TRBJ1-4; D is perhaps TRBD1 (6 bases). CDR1 and CDR2 from the germline V gene are GTSNPN and SVGIG (reference sequence). The CDR3 is 13 residues long. The germline V and J ends were trimmed by 6 bases and 1 base, with 9 bases remaining between them.